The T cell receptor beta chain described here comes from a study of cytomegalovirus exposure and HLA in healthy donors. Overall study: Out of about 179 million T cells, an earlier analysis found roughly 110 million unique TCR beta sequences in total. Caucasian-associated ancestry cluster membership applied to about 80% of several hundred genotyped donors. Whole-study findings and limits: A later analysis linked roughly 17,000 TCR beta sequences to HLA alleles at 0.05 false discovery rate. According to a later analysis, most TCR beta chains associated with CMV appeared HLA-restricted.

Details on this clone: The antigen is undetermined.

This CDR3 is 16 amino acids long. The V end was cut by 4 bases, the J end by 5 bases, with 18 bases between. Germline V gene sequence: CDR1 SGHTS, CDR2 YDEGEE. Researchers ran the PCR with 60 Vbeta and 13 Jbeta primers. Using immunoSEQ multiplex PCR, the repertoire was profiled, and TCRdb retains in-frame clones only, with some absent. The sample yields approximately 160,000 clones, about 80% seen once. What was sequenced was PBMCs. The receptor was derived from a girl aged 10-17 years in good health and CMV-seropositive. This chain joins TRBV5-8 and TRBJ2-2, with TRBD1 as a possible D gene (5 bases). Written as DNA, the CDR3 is TGTGCCAGCAGCCTTGGGTTGGGGCAGGGAACCGGGGAGCTGTTTTTT. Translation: CASSLGLGQGTGELFF. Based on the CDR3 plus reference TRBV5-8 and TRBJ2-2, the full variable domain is EAGVTQSPTHLIKTRGQQATLRCSPISGHTSVYWYQQALGLGLQFLLWYDEGEERNRGNFPPRFSGRQFPNYSSELNVNALELEDSALYLCASSLGLGQGTGELFFGEGSRLTVL.